This passage covers 23 T cell receptor beta chains from one sample sequenced in a study of shared clonotypes between healthy human individuals. Some clones are missing from TCRdb's copy, which holds only in-frame ones; the method was immunoSEQ multiplex PCR. The sample has about 2.4 million clones, approximately 93% seen once. The specimen sequenced was naive CD4+ T cells from PBMCs. Subset meaning: CD45RA+ positively selected. Every receptor here comes from a man younger than 35 in good health. Some clones in this sample may be carry-over from other donors' samples.

The V and J genes are TRBV27 and TRBJ2-5, with 15 bases that match TRBD2. CDR3 length equals 15 residues. From germline, CDR1 is MNHEY and CDR2 SMNVEV (reference sequence). V shed 6 bases and J 5 bases; nucleotides not matched to a gene: 4. This chain's CDR3 is CASSWTSGRGETQYF. The DNA of the CDR3 is TGTGCCAGCAGCTGGACTAGCGGGAGGGGTGAGACCCAGTACTTC.

V is TRBV30 and J is TRBJ2-1; D gene unclear. CDR3 length: 12 amino acids. V lost 1 base to trimming and J lost 9 bases, with 10 bases between them. CDR1 GTSNPN and CDR2 SVGIG come from the germline V gene (reference sequence). In nucleotides, the CDR3 is TGTGCCTGGAGTGGAGACACACCTGAGCAGTTCTTC. Translated: CAWSGDTPEQFF.

The chain recombines TRBV2 with TRBJ2-1; 7 positions agree with TRBD2. CDR3 length: 13 residues. From germline, CDR1 is SNHLY and CDR2 FYNNEI. With 1 base clipped from V and 8 bases from J, the junction kept 2 bases outside the gene matches. The CDR3 coding sequence is TGTGCCAGCAGTGAAGAACTAGCGCATGAGCAGTTCTTC. Translation gives CASSEELAHEQFF.

The CDR3 loop reads CASSYDRGRAQPQHF. CDR3 nucleotide sequence: TGTGCCAGCAGTTATGACAGGGGGCGAGCTCAGCCCCAGCATTTT. The gene calls are TRBV28 and TRBJ1-5; 10 bases line up with TRBD1. The CDR3 runs to 15 residues. Germline loops: CDR1 MDHEN, CDR2 SYDVKM. The junction had 6 bases not matched to a gene; V was cut back by 4 bases and J by 6 bases.

The genes are TRBV7-8 and TRBJ2-7, with 9 bases aligning to TRBD1. Germline V gene lookup returns CDR1 SGHVS and CDR2 FQNEAQ. CDR3 length: 15 amino acids. Germline trimming cut 2 bases from V and 2 bases from J; bases unmatched to any gene: 4. The CDR3 reads CASSLRQGVPYEQYF. CDR3 sequence (DNA): TGTGCCAGCAGCTTACGACAGGGGGTTCCCTACGAGCAGTACTTC. The full variable domain, with the rest looked up from reference TRBV7-8 and TRBJ2-7, is GAGVSQSPRYKVAKRGQDVALRCDPISGHVSLFWYQQALGQGPEFLTYFQNEAQLDKSGLPSDRFFAERPEGSVSTLKIQRTQQEDSAVYLCASSLRQGVPYEQYFGPGTRLTVT.

The rearrangement links TRBV7-2 to TRBJ1-3; D is ambiguous. CDR1 is SGHTA, CDR2 FQGNSA, per germline. The CDR3 contains 17 residues. The V and J ends lost 5 bases and 0 bases respectively, with 17 bases between them. The chain's CDR3 is CASSRYRQVSSGNTIYF. For the CDR3, the DNA is TGTGCCAGCAGCCGATATCGGCAAGTTTCCTCTGGAAACACCATATATTTT.

In this sample, this clone turned up a few times. The chain combines TRBV7-9 with TRBJ1-1, with D possibly matching TRBD1 (5 bases). The ends were cut back, 3 bases at V and 6 bases at J, with 11 bases in the middle. The CDR3 has 13 residues. Germline V gene lookup returns CDR1 SEHNR and CDR2 FQNEAQ (reference sequence). The CDR3 DNA reads TGTGCCAGCAGCTTCGAAGGGGACGCTGAAGCTTTCTTT. Amino acids: CASSFEGDAEAFF. Full variable domain (outside the CDR3, taken from reference TRBV7-9 and TRBJ1-1): DTGVSQNPRHKITKRGQNVTFRCDPISEHNRLYWYRQTLGQGPEFLTYFQNEAQLEKSRLLSDRFSAERPKGSFSTLEIQRTEQGDSAMYLCASSFEGDAEAFFGQGTRLTVV.

This chain joins TRBV6-4 and TRBJ2-1, with 7 bases matching TRBD1. CDR1 is MRHNA, CDR2 SNTAGT, per germline. J lost 4 bases, V lost 5 bases, and 11 bases had no gene match. This CDR3 is built from 16 residues. This chain's CDR3 is CASSPDWTGTYNEQFF. The CDR3 DNA reads as TGTGCCAGCAGTCCGGATTGGACAGGCACATACAATGAGCAGTTCTTC.

The chain employs TRBV4-1 and TRBJ2-2, with D perhaps TRBD2 (6 bases). This CDR3 spans 15 amino acids. Germline CDR1 reads MGHRA; CDR2 reads YSYEKL. V was pared by 0 bases and J by 5 bases, with 10 bases between. CDR3 residues: CASSQEVRGTGELFF. The CDR3, as DNA: TGCGCCAGCAGCCAAGAAGTCCGGGGGACCGGGGAGCTGTTTTTT.

The chain carries TRBV19 and TRBJ1-1; 9 nucleotides agree with TRBD1. This CDR3 is built from 15 residues. V dropped 6 bases and J dropped 1; count of bases not matched to a gene: 6. The germline V gene has CDR1 LNHDA and CDR2 SQIVND (reference sequence). DNA of the CDR3: TGTGCCAGTAGAGACTCGGGACAGGGGAACACTGAAGCTTTCTTT. Its translation: CASRDSGQGNTEAFF.

The chain couples TRBV6-6 to TRBJ1-2; D ambiguous. The CDR3 is 14 amino acids. Trimming stripped 10 bases from V and 6 bases from J, with 21 bases between. Germline V lookup: CDR1 MNHNY, CDR2 SVGAGI (reference sequence). The chain's CDR3 is CAISSATGRDGYTF. Here the CDR3 DNA reads TGTGCCATCAGCTCCGCAACCGGTAGGGATGGCTACACCTTC.

J is TRBJ1-2 and V is TRBV5-1; 9 nucleotides agree with TRBD1. J gave up 5 bases and V 4 bases, and 6 bases lay outside the gene matches. Per germline, CDR1 SGHRS and CDR2 YFSETQ. The length of the CDR3 is 14 residues. Here the CDR3 reads CASSARTGEYGYTF. The CDR3 region has the DNA TGCGCCAGCAGCGCGAGGACAGGGGAGTATGGCTACACCTTC.

The chain couples TRBV19 to TRBJ2-3, with D hard to call. CDR1 is LNHDA and CDR2 is SQIVND in the germline V gene (reference sequence). The ends were cut back, 6 bases at V and 2 bases at J, with 12 bases in the middle. The CDR3 totals 14 residues. The CDR3 DNA is TGTGCCAGTAGGAACGGGCCAGACACAGATACGCAGTATTTT. This gives the protein CASRNGPDTDTQYF.

This chain links TRBV28 with TRBJ2-3; a possible D gene is TRBD1 (6 bases). The V end lost 5 bases, the J end lost 1 base, and 19 bases lay between the germline ends. Germline loops: CDR1 MDHEN, CDR2 SYDVKM. The CDR3 covers 17 residues. As DNA, the CDR3 is TGTGCCAGCAGTCTGACCTTGGACAGCGCTCGCACAGATACGCAGTATTTT. Residues: CASSLTLDSARTDTQYF. Variable domain in full (rest from reference TRBV28 and TRBJ2-3): DVKVTQSSRYLVKRTGEKVFLECVQDMDHENMFWYRQDPGLGLRLIYFSYDVKMKEKGDIPEGYSVSREKKERFSLILESASTNQTSMYLCASSLTLDSARTDTQYFGPGTRLTVL.

The chain couples TRBV7-2 to TRBJ2-1; 12 bases agree with TRBD2. This CDR3 is built from 16 residues. Per germline, CDR1 SGHTA and CDR2 FQGNSA. V lost 5 bases to trimming and J lost 5 bases; unmatched junction nucleotides: 7. The CDR3: CASSLGLAGFDNEQFF. CDR3 coding DNA: TGTGCCAGCAGCCTAGGACTAGCGGGATTCGACAATGAGCAGTTCTTC.

This chain links TRBV30 with TRBJ2-1; D remains ambiguous. This CDR3 spans 14 amino acids. Germline assignment: CDR1 GTSNPN and CDR2 SVGIG (reference sequence). V was clipped by 1 base and J by 4 bases, with 11 bases between them. The CDR3 spells CAWSAWSEYNEQFF. The DNA of the CDR3 is TGTGCCTGGAGTGCCTGGAGCGAGTACAATGAGCAGTTCTTC.

The rearrangement uses TRBV5-1 and TRBJ2-5, with D tentatively TRBD2 (5 bases). The ends were cut back, 4 bases at V and 1 base at J, with 14 bases in the middle. Looked up from germline, CDR1 is SGHRS and CDR2 is YFSETQ. The CDR3 spans 15 residues. This chain's CDR3 is CASSLFPGFQETQYF. CDR3 coding DNA: TGCGCCAGCAGCCTCTTTCCGGGATTCCAAGAGACCCAGTACTTC.

The V call is TRBV14, the J call TRBJ1-3, with D possibly being TRBD1 (5 bases). The germline gives CDR1 SGHDN, CDR2 FVKESK. The CDR3 consists of 15 residues. V shed 4 bases and J shed 4 bases, with 14 bases lying between them. CDR3 amino acids: CASSRGVSSGNTIYF. The DNA of the CDR3 is TGTGCCAGCAGCCGAGGGGTATCCTCCGGAAACACCATATATTTT.

V and J are TRBV9 and TRBJ2-7; D is undetermined. CDR1 and CDR2 (germline): SGDLS, YYNGEE. This CDR3 comprises 15 residues. Trimming shortened V by 0 bases and J by 2 bases, and 12 bases separated the two germline ends. As DNA, the CDR3 is TGTGCCAGCAGCGTAGCCGCGGACGGGCCCTACGAGCAGTACTTC. Protein: CASSVAADGPYEQYF.

CDR3 amino acids: CASSYAGGGTDTQYF. Written as DNA, the CDR3 is TGTGCCAGCAGCTACGCAGGGGGGGGGACAGATACGCAGTATTTT. The chain employs TRBV2 and TRBJ2-3, with D perhaps TRBD1 or TRBD2 (7 bases each). V gave up 6 bases and J gave up 3 bases, with 16 bases separating them. This CDR3 spans 15 amino acids. Germline V gene sequence: CDR1 SNHLY, CDR2 FYNNEI.

This chain connects TRBV30 to TRBJ2-5; possibly TRBD2 for D (6 bases). The CDR3 contains 14 residues. Looked up from germline, CDR1 is GTSNPN and CDR2 is SVGIG (reference sequence). With 3 bases removed from V and 0 bases from J, the gap between germline ends came to 11 bases. CDR3: CAWRRGGYQETQYF. CDR3 nucleotide sequence: TGTGCCTGGAGAAGAGGAGGGTACCAAGAGACCCAGTACTTC.

The chain employs TRBV25-1 and TRBJ2-3, with 8 bases matching TRBD2. This CDR3 region has 16 residues. Unmatched junction bases numbered 3, after V lost 1 base and J lost 0 bases. Per the germline V gene, CDR1 is MGHDK and CDR2 is SYGVNS. The CDR3 spells CASSELQRGSTDTQYF. Written as DNA, the CDR3 is TGTGCCAGCAGTGAATTACAGCGGGGGAGCACAGATACGCAGTATTTT.

Concerning this clone: Other DNA sequences in this specimen translate into the identical CDR3. The CDR3 DNA reads as TGTGCCAGCAGCGTAGGGGGACCTGGAAACACCATATATTTT. It translates to CASSVGGPGNTIYF. V and J are TRBV9 and TRBJ1-3; D perhaps matches TRBD1 (5 bases). V lost 0 bases to trimming and J lost 2 bases, with 6 bases between them. The CDR3 runs 14 residues. Germline lookup yields CDR1 SGDLS and CDR2 YYNGEE.